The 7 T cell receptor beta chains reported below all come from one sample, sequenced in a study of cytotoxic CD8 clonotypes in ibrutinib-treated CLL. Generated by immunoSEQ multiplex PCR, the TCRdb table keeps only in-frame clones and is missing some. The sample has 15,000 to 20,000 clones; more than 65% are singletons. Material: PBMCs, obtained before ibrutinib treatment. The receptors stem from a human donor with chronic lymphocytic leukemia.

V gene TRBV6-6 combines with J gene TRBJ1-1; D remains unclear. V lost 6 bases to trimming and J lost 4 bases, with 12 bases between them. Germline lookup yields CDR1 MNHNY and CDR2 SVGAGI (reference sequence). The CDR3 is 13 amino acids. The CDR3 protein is CASRATSGTEAFF. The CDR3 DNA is TGTGCCAGCAGAGCAACATCGGGCACTGAAGCTTTCTTT.

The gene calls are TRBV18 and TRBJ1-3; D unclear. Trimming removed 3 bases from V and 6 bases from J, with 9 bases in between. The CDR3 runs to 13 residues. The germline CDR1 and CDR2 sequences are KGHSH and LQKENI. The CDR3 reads CASSPSPANTIYF. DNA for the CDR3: TGTGCCAGCTCACCTTCACCCGCAAACACCATATATTTT.

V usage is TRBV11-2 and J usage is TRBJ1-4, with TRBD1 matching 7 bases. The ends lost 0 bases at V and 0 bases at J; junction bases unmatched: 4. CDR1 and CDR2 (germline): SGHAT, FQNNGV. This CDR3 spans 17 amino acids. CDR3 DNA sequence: TGTGCCAGCAGCTTAGATCCGGGGACAGCAACTAATGAAAAACTGTTTTTT. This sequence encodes CASSLDPGTATNEKLFF.

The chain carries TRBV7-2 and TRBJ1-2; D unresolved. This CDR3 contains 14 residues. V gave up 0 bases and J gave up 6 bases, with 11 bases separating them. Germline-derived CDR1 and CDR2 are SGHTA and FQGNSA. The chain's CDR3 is CASSLAAGGDGYTF. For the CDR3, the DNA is TGTGCCAGCAGCTTAGCGGCGGGCGGTGATGGCTACACCTTC.

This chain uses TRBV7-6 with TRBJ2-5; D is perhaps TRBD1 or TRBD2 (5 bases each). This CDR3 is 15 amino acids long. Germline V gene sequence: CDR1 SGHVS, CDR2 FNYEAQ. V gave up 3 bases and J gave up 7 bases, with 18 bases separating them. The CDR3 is CASSFLQDDRGTQYF. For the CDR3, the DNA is TGTGCCAGCAGCTTTTTACAGGACGATCGGGGGACCCAGTACTTC.

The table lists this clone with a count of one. The CDR3 DNA reads TGCGCCAGCAGCCAAGATGGGTTGCGGCACAATGGCTACACCTTC. Protein product: CASSQDGLRHNGYTF. The J gene is TRBJ1-2, the V gene TRBV4-1, with no clear D. CDR3 length equals 15 residues. Trimming shortened V by 0 bases and J by 6 bases, and 14 bases separated the two germline ends. The V gene's germline CDR1 is MGHRA and CDR2 YSYEKL.

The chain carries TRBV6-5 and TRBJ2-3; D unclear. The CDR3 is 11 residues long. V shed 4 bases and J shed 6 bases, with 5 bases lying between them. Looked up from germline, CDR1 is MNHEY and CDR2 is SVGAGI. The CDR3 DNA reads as TGTGCCAGCAGTTCACCTGATACGCAGTATTTT. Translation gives CASSSPDTQYF.